This T cell receptor (beta chain) was identified during a study of T cells after yellow fever vaccination. Study outcomes and limitations: Clones that expanded after primary vaccination mostly reappeared after the booster (just over 95% CD4, about 91% CD8). Contamination by abundant bulk-population clonotypes could be present in FACS-sorted repertoires.

TCR cDNA was made by 5'RACE template switching, adding a universal primer site and UMIs. TCRdb redid the calling of the 5' RACE reads with MiXCR, one entry per CDR3 protein. The table records more than 55,000 distinct CDR3 sequences, 6.5% to 9% of them present only once. This clonotype was seen at least ten times. Antigen: not known. J was trimmed by 2 bases and V by 3 bases; bases with no gene match: 2. The CDR3 covers 14 residues. The germline V gene has CDR1 SEHNR and CDR2 FQNEAQ (reference sequence). The sequence derives from a young man who received the YFV17D yellow fever vaccine. This rearrangement joins TRBV7-9 to TRBJ2-7, with 9 bases identical to TRBD1. The source material was CD8+ T cells sorted from PBMCs, sampled 15 days after the yellow fever booster vaccination. DNA for the CDR3: TGTGCCAGCAGCTTCGGGACAGGGCCCTACGAGCAGTACTTC. This gives the protein CASSFGTGPYEQYF.